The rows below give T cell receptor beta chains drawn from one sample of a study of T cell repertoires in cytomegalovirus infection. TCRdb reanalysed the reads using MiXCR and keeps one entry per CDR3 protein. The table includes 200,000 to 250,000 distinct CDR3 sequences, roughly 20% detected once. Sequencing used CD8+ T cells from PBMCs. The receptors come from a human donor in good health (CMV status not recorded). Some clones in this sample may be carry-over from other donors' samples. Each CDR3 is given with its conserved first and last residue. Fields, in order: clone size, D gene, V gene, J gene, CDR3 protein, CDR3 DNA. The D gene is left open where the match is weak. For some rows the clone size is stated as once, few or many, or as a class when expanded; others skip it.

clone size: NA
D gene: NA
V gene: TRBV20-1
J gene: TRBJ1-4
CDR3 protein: CSARAQMVEKLFF
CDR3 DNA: TGCAGTGCTAGGGCCCAGATGGTAGAAAAACTGTTTTTT

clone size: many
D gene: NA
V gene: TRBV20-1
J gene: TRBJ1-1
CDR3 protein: CSARTRISAKHGTEAFF
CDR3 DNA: TGCAGTGCTAGGACTCGAATCTCAGCTAAGCACGGCACTGAAGCTTTCTTT

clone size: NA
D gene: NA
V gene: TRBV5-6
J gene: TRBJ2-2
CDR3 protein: CASSFPNSEELFF
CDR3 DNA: TGTGCCAGCAGCTTTCCCAATTCAGAGGAGCTGTTTTTT

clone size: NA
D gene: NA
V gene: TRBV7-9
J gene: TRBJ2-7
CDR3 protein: CASSSPGTDSYEQYF
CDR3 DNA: TGTGCCAGCAGCAGTCCCGGGACTGACTCCTACGAGCAGTACTTC

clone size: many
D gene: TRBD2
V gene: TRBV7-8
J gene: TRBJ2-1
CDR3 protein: CASSLRMRGGRNEQFF
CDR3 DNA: TGTGCCAGCAGCTTACGGATGCGGGGGGGCCGGAATGAGCAGTTCTTC

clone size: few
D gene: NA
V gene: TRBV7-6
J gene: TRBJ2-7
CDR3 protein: CASSSGAGTYEQYF
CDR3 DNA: TGTGCCAGCAGCTCGGGGGCGGGGACCTACGAGCAGTACTTC

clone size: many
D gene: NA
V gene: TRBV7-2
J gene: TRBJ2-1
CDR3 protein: CASSLTVTTNEQFF
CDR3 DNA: TGTGCCAGCAGCTTAACCGTGACTACAAATGAGCAGTTCTTC

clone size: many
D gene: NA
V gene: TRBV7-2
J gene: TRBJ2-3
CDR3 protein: CASSLGQTIIDTQYF
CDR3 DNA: TGTGCCAGCAGTCTCGGACAAACAATAATAGATACGCAGTATTTT

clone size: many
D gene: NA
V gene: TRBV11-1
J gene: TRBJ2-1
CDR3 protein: CASSLLTDSEQFF
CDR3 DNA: TGTGCCAGCAGCTTACTGACGGACAGTGAGCAGTTCTTC

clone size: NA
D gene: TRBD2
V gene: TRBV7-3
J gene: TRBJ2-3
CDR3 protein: CASSAPQTSGGDTDTQYF
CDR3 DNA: TGTGCCAGCAGCGCACCCCAGACTAGCGGGGGGGACACAGATACGCAGTATTTT

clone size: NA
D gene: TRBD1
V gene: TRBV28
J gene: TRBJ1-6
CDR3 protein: CASSPTGIGGSSYNSPLHF
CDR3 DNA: TGTGCCAGCAGCCCGACAGGGATAGGGGGAAGCTCCTATAATTCACCCCTCCACTTT

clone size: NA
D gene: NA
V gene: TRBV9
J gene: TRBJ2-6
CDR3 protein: CASSDPGAGANVLTF
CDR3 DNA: TGTGCCAGCAGCGACCCCGGGGCCGGGGCCAACGTCCTGACTTTC

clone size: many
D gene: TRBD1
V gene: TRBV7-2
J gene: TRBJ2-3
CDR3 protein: CASSLNGQGMDTQYF
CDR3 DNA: TGTGCCAGCAGCTTAAACGGACAGGGCATGGATACGCAGTATTTT

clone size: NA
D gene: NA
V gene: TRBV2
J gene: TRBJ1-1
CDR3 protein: CASSEGGMNTEAFF
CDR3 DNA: TGTGCCAGCAGTGAAGGGGGAATGAACACTGAAGCTTTCTTT

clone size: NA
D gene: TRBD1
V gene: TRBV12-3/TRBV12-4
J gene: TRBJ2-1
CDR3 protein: CASTLTGAYNEQFF
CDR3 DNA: TGTGCCAGCACCCTGACAGGGGCGTACAATGAGCAGTTCTTC

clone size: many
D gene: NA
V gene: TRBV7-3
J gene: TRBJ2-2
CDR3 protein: CASSLLPGQTGELFF
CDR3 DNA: TGTGCCAGCAGCCTCCTACCCGGACAAACCGGGGAGCTGTTTTTT

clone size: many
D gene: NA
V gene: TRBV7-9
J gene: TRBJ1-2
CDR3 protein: CASSPGASPYGYTF
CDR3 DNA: TGTGCCAGCAGCCCGGGAGCCAGCCCCTATGGCTACACCTTC

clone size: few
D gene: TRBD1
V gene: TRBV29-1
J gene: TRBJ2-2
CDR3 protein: CSVMGQGENTGELFF
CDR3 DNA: TGCAGCGTTATGGGACAGGGGGAAAACACCGGGGAGCTGTTTTTT

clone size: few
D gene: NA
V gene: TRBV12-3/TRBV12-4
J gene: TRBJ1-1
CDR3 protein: CASSFKRLTENTEAFF
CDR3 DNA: TGTGCCAGCAGTTTTAAGAGATTAACAGAGAACACTGAAGCTTTCTTT

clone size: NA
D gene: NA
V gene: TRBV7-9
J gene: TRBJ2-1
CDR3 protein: CASSGTGLSYNEQFF
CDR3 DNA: TGTGCCAGCAGCGGTACAGGGCTATCCTACAATGAGCAGTTCTTC

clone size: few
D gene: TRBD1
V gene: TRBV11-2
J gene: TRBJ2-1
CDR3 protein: CASSRTGIAYNEQFF
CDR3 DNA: TGTGCCAGCAGCAGGACAGGGATCGCCTACAATGAGCAGTTCTTC

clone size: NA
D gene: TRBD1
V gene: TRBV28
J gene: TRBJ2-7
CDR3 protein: CASSKNLRWDRVYEQYF
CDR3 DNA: TGTGCCAGCAGTAAAAACCTCCGGTGGGACAGGGTCTACGAGCAGTACTTC

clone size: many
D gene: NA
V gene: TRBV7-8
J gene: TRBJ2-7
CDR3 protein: CASSPRSGYEQYF
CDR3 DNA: TGTGCCAGCAGCCCAAGGTCAGGCTACGAGCAGTACTTC

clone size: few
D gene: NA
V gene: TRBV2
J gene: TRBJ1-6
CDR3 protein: CASLQGTGNNSPLHF
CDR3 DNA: TGTGCCAGCCTTCAGGGAACGGGGAATAATTCACCCCTCCACTTT

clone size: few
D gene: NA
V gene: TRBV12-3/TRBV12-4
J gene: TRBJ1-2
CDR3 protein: CASSFVGSWGSNYGYTF
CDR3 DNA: TGTGCCAGCAGTTTTGTCGGCAGTTGGGGATCGAACTATGGCTACACCTTC

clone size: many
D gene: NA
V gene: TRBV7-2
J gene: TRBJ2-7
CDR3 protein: CASSAGVEGYEQYF
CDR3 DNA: TGTGCCAGCAGCGCAGGGGTGGAAGGTTACGAGCAGTACTTC

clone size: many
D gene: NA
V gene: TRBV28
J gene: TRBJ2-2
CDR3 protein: CASSPLRTVTNTGELFF
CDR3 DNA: TGTGCCAGCAGCCCTCTCAGGACAGTTACGAACACCGGGGAGCTGTTTTTT

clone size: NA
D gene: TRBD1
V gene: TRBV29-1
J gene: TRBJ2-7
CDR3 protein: CSVGQGAGYEQYF
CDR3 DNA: TGCAGCGTTGGGCAGGGGGCGGGATACGAGCAGTACTTC

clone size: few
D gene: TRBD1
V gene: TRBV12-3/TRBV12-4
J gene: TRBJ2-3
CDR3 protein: CASITTRDRAADTQYF
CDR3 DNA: TGTGCCAGCATTACTACTCGGGACAGGGCCGCAGATACGCAGTATTTT

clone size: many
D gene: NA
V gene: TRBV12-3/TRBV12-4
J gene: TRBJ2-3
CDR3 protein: CASGSPLDTQYF
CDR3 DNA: TGTGCCAGCGGCTCCCCGCTAGATACGCAGTATTTT

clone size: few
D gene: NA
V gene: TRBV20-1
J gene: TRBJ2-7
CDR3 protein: CSVIIGYEQYF
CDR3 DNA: TGCAGTGTTATAATCGGGTACGAGCAGTACTTC

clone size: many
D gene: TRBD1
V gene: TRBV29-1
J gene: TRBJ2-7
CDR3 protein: CSVEDLPDRGGYEQYF
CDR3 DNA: TGCAGCGTTGAAGATCTGCCCGACAGGGGCGGCTACGAGCAGTACTTC

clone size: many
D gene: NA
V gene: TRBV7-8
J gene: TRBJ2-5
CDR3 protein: CASSLVRLAYSETQYF
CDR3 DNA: TGTGCCAGCAGCTTAGTTCGTCTAGCATATTCAGAGACCCAGTACTTC

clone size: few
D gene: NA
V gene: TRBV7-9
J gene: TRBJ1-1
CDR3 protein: CASSTVMNTEAFF
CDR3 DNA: TGTGCCAGCAGTACAGTCATGAACACTGAAGCTTTCTTT

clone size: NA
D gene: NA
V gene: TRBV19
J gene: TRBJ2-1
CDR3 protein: CASSIDPHEQFF
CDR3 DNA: TGTGCCAGTAGTATAGATCCCCATGAGCAGTTCTTC

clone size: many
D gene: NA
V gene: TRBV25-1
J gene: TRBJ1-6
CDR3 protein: CASSELRSSYNSPLHF
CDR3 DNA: TGTGCCAGCAGTGAATTGCGGAGCTCCTATAATTCACCCCTCCACTTT

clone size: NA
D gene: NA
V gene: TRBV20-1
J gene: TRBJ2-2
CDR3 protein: CSAEITQKGTGELFF
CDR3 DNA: TGCAGTGCTGAAATCACTCAAAAGGGCACCGGGGAGCTGTTTTTT

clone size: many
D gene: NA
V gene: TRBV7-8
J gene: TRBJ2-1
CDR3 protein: CASSLAGWAHEQFF
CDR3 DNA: TGTGCCAGCAGCCTCGCGGGCTGGGCACATGAGCAGTTCTTC

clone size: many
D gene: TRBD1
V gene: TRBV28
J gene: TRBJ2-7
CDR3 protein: CASSKIQGRWDAHSYEQYF
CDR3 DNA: TGTGCCAGCAGTAAAATACAGGGGCGATGGGACGCTCACTCCTACGAGCAGTACTTC

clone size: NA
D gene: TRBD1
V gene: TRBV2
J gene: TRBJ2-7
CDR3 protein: CASFLQGPPVGEQYF
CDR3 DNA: TGTGCCAGTTTTTTACAGGGGCCCCCTGTGGGGGAGCAGTACTTC

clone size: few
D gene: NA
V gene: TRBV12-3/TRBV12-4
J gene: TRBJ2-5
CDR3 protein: CASSLFPGGDQTQYF
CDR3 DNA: TGTGCCAGCAGTCTATTCCCCGGGGGCGATCAGACCCAGTACTTC

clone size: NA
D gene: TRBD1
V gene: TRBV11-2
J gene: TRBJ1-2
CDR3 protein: CASSPPDRGIGYTF
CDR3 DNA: TGTGCCAGCAGCCCACCGGACAGGGGAATTGGCTACACCTTC

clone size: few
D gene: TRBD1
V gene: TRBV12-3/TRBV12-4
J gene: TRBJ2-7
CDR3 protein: CASSSTGTGVIEQYF
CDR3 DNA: TGTGCCAGCAGTTCGACCGGGACAGGGGTAATTGAGCAGTACTTC

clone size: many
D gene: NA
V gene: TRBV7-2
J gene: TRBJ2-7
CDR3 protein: CASSVSSYEQYF
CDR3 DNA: TGTGCCAGCAGCGTCAGCTCCTACGAGCAGTACTTC

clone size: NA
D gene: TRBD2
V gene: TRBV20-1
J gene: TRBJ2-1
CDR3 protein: CSARAFGLAGNEQFF
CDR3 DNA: TGCAGTGCTAGAGCCTTCGGACTAGCGGGCAATGAGCAGTTCTTC

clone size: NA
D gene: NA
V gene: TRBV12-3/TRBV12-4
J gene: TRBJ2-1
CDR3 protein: CASHGPPGTPYNEQFF
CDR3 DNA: TGTGCCAGCCACGGACCACCAGGGACACCATACAATGAGCAGTTCTTC

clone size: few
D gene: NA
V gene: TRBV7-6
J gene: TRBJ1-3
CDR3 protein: CASSSPGTRGNTIYF
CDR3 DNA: TGTGCCAGCAGCTCCCCGGGAACGCGGGGAAACACCATATATTTT

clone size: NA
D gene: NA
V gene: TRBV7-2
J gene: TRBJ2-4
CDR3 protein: CASSLRSEGSKNIQYF
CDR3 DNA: TGTGCCAGCAGCTTAAGATCGGAAGGAAGCAAAAACATTCAGTACTTC

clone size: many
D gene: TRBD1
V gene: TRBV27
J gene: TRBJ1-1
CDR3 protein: CASSLEGAGTEAFF
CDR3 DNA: TGTGCCAGCAGTTTAGAGGGGGCGGGAACTGAAGCTTTCTTT

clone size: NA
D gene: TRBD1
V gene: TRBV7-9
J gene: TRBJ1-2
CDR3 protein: CASSSVGTGDRSYGYTF
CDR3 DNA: TGTGCCAGCAGCTCCGTAGGGACAGGGGATAGGAGCTATGGCTACACCTTC